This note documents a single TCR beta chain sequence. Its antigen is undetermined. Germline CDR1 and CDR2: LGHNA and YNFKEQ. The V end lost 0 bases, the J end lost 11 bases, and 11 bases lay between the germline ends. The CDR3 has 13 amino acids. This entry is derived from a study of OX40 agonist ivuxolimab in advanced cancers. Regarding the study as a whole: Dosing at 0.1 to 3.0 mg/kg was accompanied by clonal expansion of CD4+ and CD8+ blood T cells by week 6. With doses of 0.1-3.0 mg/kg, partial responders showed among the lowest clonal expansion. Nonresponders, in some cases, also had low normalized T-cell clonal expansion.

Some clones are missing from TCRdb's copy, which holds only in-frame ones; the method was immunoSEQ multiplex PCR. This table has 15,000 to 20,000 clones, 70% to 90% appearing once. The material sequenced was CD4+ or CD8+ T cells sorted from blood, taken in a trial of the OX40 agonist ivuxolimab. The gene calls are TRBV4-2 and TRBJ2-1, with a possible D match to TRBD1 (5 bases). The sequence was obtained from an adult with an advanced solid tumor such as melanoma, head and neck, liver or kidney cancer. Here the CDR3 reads CASSQDYRPQQFF. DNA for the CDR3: TGTGCCAGCAGCCAAGATTACAGGCCCCAGCAGTTCTTC.